Listed here are 12 T cell receptor beta chains from one sample, sequenced in a study of blood T cell repertoires in COVID-19. The repertoire was sequenced with immunoSEQ multiplex PCR; TCRdb's copy has only in-frame clones and lacks some. The sample includes fewer than 80,000 clones, 80% to 95% of them seen just once. Sequenced material: peripheral blood. The source of these receptors is a human donor in a cohort sampled during active COVID-19.

The gene calls are TRBV3-1 (or the pseudogene TRBV3-2) and TRBJ2-2; a weak D match, TRBD2 (6 bases). The length of the CDR3 is 12 residues. Trimming shortened V by 3 bases and J by 7 bases, and 6 bases separated the two germline ends. From germline, CDR1 is LGHDT and CDR2 YNNKEL (reference sequence). DNA for the CDR3: TGTGCCAGCAGCCATAGCGGCGGGGAGCTGTTTTTT. Amino acids: CASSHSGGELFF.

The rearrangement links TRBV2 to TRBJ2-3, with 9 bases matching TRBD1. Germline CDR1 is SNHLY and CDR2 is FYNNEI. The CDR3 extends over 14 amino acids. The J segment lost 3 bases and the V segment lost 4 bases, leaving 2 bases of the junction unmatched. The CDR3 sequence: CASSGQGETDTQYF. The CDR3 region has the DNA TGTGCCAGCAGTGGACAGGGGGAGACAGATACGCAGTATTTT.

J is TRBJ1-3 and V is TRBV5-4, with D perhaps TRBD1 (6 bases). V was cut by 0 bases and J by 3 bases, with 10 bases left in between. This CDR3 spans 15 amino acids. In germline, CDR1 is SGHNT, CDR2 YYREEE (reference sequence). The CDR3 loop is CASSLEQGSGNTIYF. The CDR3 DNA is TGTGCCAGCAGCTTGGAACAGGGAAGTGGAAACACCATATATTTT.

The chain uses TRBV5-1 and TRBJ1-5; 11 bases agree with TRBD1. V shed 3 bases, J shed 11 bases, and the junction held 10 bases outside the gene matches. Germline CDR1 is SGHRS and CDR2 is YFSETQ. The CDR3 has 15 amino acids. CDR3: CASSSGQGAGEAQHF. DNA of the CDR3: TGCGCCAGCAGCTCAGGACAGGGGGCAGGAGAGGCCCAGCATTTT.

CDR3 nucleotides: TGTGCCAGCAGTTACTTGGACAGGGGTACTGAAGCTTTCTTT. This translates into CASSYLDRGTEAFF. The chain couples TRBV6-2 or TRBV6-3 to TRBJ1-1, with 9 bases aligning to TRBD1. V gave up 1 base and J gave up 5 bases; unmatched junction bases: 2. Germline V lookup: CDR1 MNHEY, CDR2 SVGEGT. The CDR3 extends over 14 amino acids.

The J gene is TRBJ2-5, the V gene TRBV5-4; 9 bases map to TRBD1. CDR3 size: 14 residues. Germline V CDR1 and CDR2: SGHNT, YYREEE (reference sequence). The V and J ends lost 6 bases and 5 bases, in that order; junction bases with no gene match: 8. CDR3 loop: CASKGQGRWETQYF. The CDR3 DNA follows: TGTGCCAGCAAGGGACAGGGTCGGTGGGAGACCCAGTACTTC.

This clone was counted once. CDR3 amino acids: CASSVRGSPGANVLTF. The CDR3 nucleotides are TGTGCCAGCAGCGTAAGGGGATCCCCTGGGGCCAACGTCCTGACTTTC. V usage is TRBV9 and J usage is TRBJ2-6, with D possibly being TRBD1 (5 bases). Trimming removed 1 base from V and 2 bases from J, with 10 bases in between. The CDR3 is made up of 16 amino acids. Germline V CDR1 and CDR2: SGDLS, YYNGEE.

The chain combines TRBV11-2 with TRBJ2-2; 9 positions agree with TRBD1. The CDR3 totals 15 residues. Per the germline V gene, CDR1 is SGHAT and CDR2 is FQNNGV. V lost 5 bases to trimming and J lost 14 bases; unmatched junction nucleotides: 15. The CDR3 here is CASSPASTGTGILFF. In nucleotides, the CDR3 is TGTGCCAGCAGCCCCGCTTCCACCGGGACAGGGATTCTGTTTTTT.

The chain has TRBV18 and TRBJ1-1; D is ambiguous. CDR1 is KGHSH and CDR2 is LQKENI in the germline V gene. V was trimmed by 3 bases and J by 5 bases, leaving 10 bases between them. This CDR3 has 13 amino acids. In DNA, the CDR3 is TGTGCCAGCTCACCTAGCGGGGAAACTGAAGCTTTCTTT. It specifies CASSPSGETEAFF.

This rearrangement joins TRBV5-1 to TRBJ2-2, with 7 nucleotides matching TRBD1. The germline CDR1 and CDR2 sequences are SGHRS and YFSETQ. The CDR3 is 14 residues long. J gave up 3 bases and V 6 bases, and 5 bases lay outside the gene matches. In DNA form, the CDR3 reads TGCGCCAGCACCGACAGGGTCGACACCGGGGAGCTGTTTTTT. It yields the protein CASTDRVDTGELFF.

The chain employs TRBV5-1 and TRBJ1-3; TRBD1 is a possible D gene (6 bases). The CDR3 loop spans 16 amino acids. Per the germline V gene, CDR1 is SGHRS and CDR2 is YFSETQ. V was shortened by 0 bases and J by 3 bases, with 13 bases between the two germline ends. The CDR3 here is CASSLDRAAVGNTIYF. The CDR3 DNA is TGCGCCAGCAGCTTGGACAGGGCGGCGGTTGGAAACACCATATATTTT.

This rearrangement joins TRBV15 to TRBJ1-1; D is possibly TRBD1 (5 bases). This CDR3 spans 16 amino acids. Germline-derived CDR1 and CDR2 are LNHNV and YYDKDF (reference sequence). V lost 0 bases and J lost 4, with 15 bases in between. Here the CDR3 DNA reads TGTGCCACCAGCAGAGATCCCTTGACCGGGGGCACTGAAGCTTTCTTT. This translates into CATSRDPLTGGTEAFF. Drawing the rest from reference TRBV15 and TRBJ1-1, the complete variable domain is DAMVIQNPRYQVTQFGKPVTLSCSQTLNHNVMYWYQQKSSQAPKLLFHYYDKDFNNEADTPDNFQSRRPNTSFCFLDIRSPGLGDTAMYLCATSRDPLTGGTEAFFGQGTRLTVV.